The 28 T cell receptor beta chains listed next were all sequenced from one sample in a study of technical replicates of blood from a few donors. Method: immunoSEQ multiplex PCR; TCRdb's copy keeps in-frame clones and lacks some. The table has about 61,000 clones, about 97% seen once. The source material was T cells isolated from PBMCs. The source is a human donor in good health.

The chain uses TRBV30 and TRBJ2-3; the D is unclear. Trimming removed 3 bases at V and 15 bases at J, with 19 bases between. The CDR3 extends over 12 amino acids. Germline V gives CDR1 GTSNPN, CDR2 SVGIG (reference sequence). The CDR3 DNA sequence: TGTGCCTGGAGACTAATCGACGTAACGGTCTATTTT. It codes for CAWRLIDVTVYF.

The V and J genes are TRBV12-2 and TRBJ1-1. TRBV12-2 is classified as a pseudogene. The CDR3 contains 11 residues. The CDR3 DNA is TGTGCAAAAGCCCCTTTCACTGAAGCTTTCTTT. It is translated as CAKAPFTEAFF.

The rearrangement joins TRBV6-1 to TRBJ2-1, with TRBD2 identical over 8 bases. The CDR3 length is 14 residues. The germline CDR1 and CDR2 sequences are MNHNS and SASEGT. V was clipped by 7 bases and J by 7 bases; unmatched bases: 9. The CDR3 bases are TGTGCCAGCAACCGGGGGGGTCAAGGGAATGAGCAGTTCTTC. It encodes CASNRGGQGNEQFF.

The rearrangement uses TRBV19 and TRBJ2-2, with D hard to call. The germline V and J ends were trimmed by 6 bases and 0 bases, with 11 bases remaining between them. The length of the CDR3 is 15 residues. Germline V lookup: CDR1 LNHDA, CDR2 SQIVND (reference sequence). Here the CDR3 reads CASRIVSSNTGELFF. CDR3 nucleotide sequence: TGTGCCAGTAGAATTGTTAGCTCGAACACCGGGGAGCTGTTTTTT.

The chain couples TRBV6-1 to TRBJ2-2; 7 bases are shared with TRBD1. CDR1 and CDR2 (germline): MNHNS, SASEGT. The CDR3 is made up of 14 amino acids. With V trimmed by 7 bases and J by 4 bases, 6 bases remained unmatched. The CDR3 DNA reads TGTGCCAGCATACTGACAGGGAGCACCGGGGAGCTGTTTTTT. The encoded protein is CASILTGSTGELFF.

The CDR3 reads CASSYSELAEAFF. In nucleotides, the CDR3 is TGTGCCAGCAGTTACTCCGAATTAGCTGAAGCTTTCTTT. This chain connects TRBV6-5 to TRBJ1-1; D is uncertain. CDR3 length equals 13 residues. In germline, CDR1 is MNHEY, CDR2 SVGAGI. V was trimmed by 0 bases and J by 6 bases, leaving 8 bases between them.

The V gene is TRBV10-2, the J gene TRBJ1-1; no firm D call. Trimming took off 2 bases at V and 8 bases at J, with 12 bases between the two ends. Germline V gene sequence: CDR1 WSHSY, CDR2 SAAADI. The CDR3 has 13 residues. The CDR3 sequence is CASSERMREEAFF. The CDR3 coding sequence is TGCGCCAGCAGTGAGAGGATGAGGGAAGAAGCTTTCTTT.

The V call is TRBV27, the J call TRBJ2-7, with TRBD1 identical over 7 bases. With 5 bases clipped from V and 0 bases from J, the junction kept 4 bases outside the gene matches. Germline loops: CDR1 MNHEY, CDR2 SMNVEV (reference sequence). The CDR3 runs 14 residues. The DNA for the CDR3 is TGTGCCAGCAGTGTGACAGGGACCTCCTACGAGCAGTACTTC. Amino acids: CASSVTGTSYEQYF.

This chain uses TRBV27 with TRBJ2-7, with TRBD2 identical over 7 bases. V was clipped by 8 bases and J by 4 bases; unmatched bases: 8. The germline V gene encodes CDR1 MNHEY and CDR2 SMNVEV (reference sequence). This CDR3 has 13 amino acids. The CDR3, as DNA: TGTGCCAGCGTGGGGTGGACTAGATACGAGCAGTACTTC. This sequence encodes CASVGWTRYEQYF.

The rearrangement uses TRBV5-4 and TRBJ1-2; tentative D call: TRBD1 (6 bases). This CDR3 region has 13 residues. Per germline, CDR1 SGHNT and CDR2 YYREEE (reference sequence). V lost 9 bases to trimming and J lost 2 bases, with 14 bases between them. In DNA form, the CDR3 reads TGTGCCACCGTCGTAGGGGGAAACTATGGCTACACCTTC. It specifies CATVVGGNYGYTF.

This clone was seen once. This chain joins TRBV28 and TRBJ1-5; TRBD1 aligns across 9 bases. V shed 5 bases, J shed 4 bases, and the junction held 3 bases outside the gene matches. CDR3 length equals 14 residues. Per germline, CDR1 MDHEN and CDR2 SYDVKM. CDR3 region: CASSTGGPNQPQHF. In nucleotides, the CDR3 is TGTGCCAGCAGTACAGGGGGCCCAAATCAGCCCCAGCATTTT. The whole variable domain, remainder taken from reference TRBV28 and TRBJ1-5, is DVKVTQSSRYLVKRTGEKVFLECVQDMDHENMFWYRQDPGLGLRLIYFSYDVKMKEKGDIPEGYSVSREKKERFSLILESASTNQTSMYLCASSTGGPNQPQHFGDGTRLSIL.

Comment on this clone: The sample has other DNA sequences that encode this CDR3 too. The rearrangement joins TRBV4-1 to TRBJ1-1; weak D call: TRBD1 (5 bases). The CDR3 is made up of 15 amino acids. From germline, CDR1 is MGHRA and CDR2 YSYEKL. The germline V and J ends were trimmed by 0 bases and 0 bases, with 8 bases remaining between them. The CDR3 sequence is CASSQDPGMNTEAFF. Written as DNA, the CDR3 is TGCGCCAGCAGCCAAGATCCAGGGATGAACACTGAAGCTTTCTTT.

This clone was seen only once. The V call is TRBV9, the J call TRBJ2-1; TRBD2 matches at 7 bases. CDR1 and CDR2 (germline): SGDLS, YYNGEE. The CDR3 extends over 14 amino acids. With 8 bases clipped from V and 0 bases from J, the junction kept 5 bases outside the gene matches. The CDR3, as DNA: TGTGCCAGTAATAGGACTAGCTCCTACAATGAGCAGTTCTTC. Translated: CASNRTSSYNEQFF.

The rearrangement uses TRBV13 and TRBJ2-5; 8 bases are shared with TRBD1. CDR3 length equals 17 residues. Trimming at V came to 5 bases and at J to 2 bases, leaving 13 bases not matched to a gene. Germline V gene lookup returns CDR1 PRHDT and CDR2 FYEKMQ (reference sequence). The CDR3 DNA reads TGTGCCAGCAGCCCTTCAGGGATGGGACAGGCGCAAGAGACCCAGTACTTC. This sequence encodes CASSPSGMGQAQETQYF.

The chain employs TRBV11-3 and TRBJ2-2; the D gene is possibly TRBD2 (7 bases). V shed 5 bases and J shed 1 base, with 17 bases lying between them. The CDR3 is 17 amino acids. Looked up from germline, CDR1 is SGHNT and CDR2 is YENEEA. CDR3 coding DNA: TGTGCCAGCAGCCCGTTGGGCGGGGGCCTGAACACCGGGGAGCTGTTTTTT. Residues: CASSPLGGGLNTGELFF.

This chain joins TRBV5-1 and TRBJ1-1, with TRBD1 as a possible D gene (6 bases). Trimming cost V 4 bases and J 0 bases, with 13 bases left between them. CDR3 length: 15 amino acids. Germline V gene sequence: CDR1 SGHRS, CDR2 YFSETQ. CDR3 coding DNA: TGCGCCAGCAGCCCGGTAGGGGGTATGAACACTGAAGCTTTCTTT. Protein: CASSPVGGMNTEAFF.

CDR3 sequence reads: CASSREPYSGNTIYF. The CDR3 bases are TGTGCCAGCAGCCGAGAGCCCTACTCTGGAAACACCATATATTTT. The chain couples TRBV27 to TRBJ1-3; D uncertain. Germline V lookup: CDR1 MNHEY, CDR2 SMNVEV (reference sequence). Trimming left V 6 bases short and J 0 bases short, with 12 bases between. CDR3 length: 15 amino acids.

J is TRBJ2-3 and V is TRBV30; 12 nucleotides line up with TRBD2. With V trimmed by 1 base and J by 0 bases, 2 bases remained unmatched. This CDR3 comprises 16 residues. In germline, CDR1 is GTSNPN, CDR2 SVGIG (reference sequence). This chain's CDR3 is CAWSDGTSGSTDTQYF. CDR3 nucleotides: TGTGCCTGGAGTGACGGGACTAGCGGGAGCACAGATACGCAGTATTTT.

This clone was observed a handful of times. This rearrangement joins TRBV27 to TRBJ1-6; maybe TRBD1 (6 bases). CDR1 is MNHEY and CDR2 is SMNVEV in the germline V gene (reference sequence). The CDR3 is made up of 16 amino acids. Trimming left V 3 bases short and J 9 bases short, with 18 bases between. The DNA for the CDR3 is TGTGCCAGCAGTTTCAAACTCGGACAGTACGCTTCACCCCTCCACTTT. It yields the protein CASSFKLGQYASPLHF.

The J gene is TRBJ2-7, the V gene TRBV15; 11 bases are a match to TRBD1. The J segment lost 7 bases and the V segment lost 1 base, leaving 18 bases of the junction unmatched. The CDR3 is made up of 19 amino acids. The germline V gene has CDR1 LNHNV and CDR2 YYDKDF (reference sequence). CDR3 sequence: CATSRAAPGQGGLLREQYF. DNA of the CDR3: TGTGCCACCAGCAGAGCGGCCCCGGGACAGGGGGGCCTCCTACGGGAGCAGTACTTC.

The V call is TRBV19, the J call TRBJ2-1; TRBD2 matches at 13 bases. The germline V gene has CDR1 LNHDA and CDR2 SQIVND (reference sequence). V was pared by 4 bases and J by 5 bases, with 5 bases of the junction left unmatched. There are 16 residues in the CDR3. The CDR3, as DNA: TGTGCCAGTAGTACTTTACTAGCGGGGGGGGACAATGAGCAGTTCTTC. It codes for CASSTLLAGGDNEQFF.

The rearrangement links TRBV7-9 to TRBJ1-5; no clear D gene. V lost 1 base to trimming and J lost 0 bases, with 16 bases between them. The CDR3 sequence is 18 residues long. Germline V gene sequence: CDR1 SEHNR, CDR2 FQNEAQ (reference sequence). The CDR3 DNA reads as TGTGCCAGCAGCTTAGATGAAGGAGGGCTTAGTAGCAATCAGCCCCAGCATTTT. Translation gives CASSLDEGGLSSNQPQHF.

The chain uses TRBV27 and TRBJ2-1, with 8 bases identical to TRBD1. The CDR3 is 16 amino acids. Losses at the gene ends were 7 bases for V and 1 base for J; bases not matched to a gene: 9. From germline, CDR1 is MNHEY and CDR2 SMNVEV (reference sequence). Written as DNA, the CDR3 is TGTGCCAGCACCGCACCCGGGACAGGTTCCTACAATGAGCAGTTCTTC. It is translated as CASTAPGTGSYNEQFF.

V gene TRBV5-1 combines with J gene TRBJ2-7; D uncertain. Germline CDR1 and CDR2: SGHRS and YFSETQ. V was trimmed by 6 bases and J by 0 bases, leaving 13 bases between them. The CDR3 has 14 residues. The CDR3 spells CASNPIPSSYEQYF. The DNA of the CDR3 is TGCGCCAGCAACCCAATACCGAGCTCCTACGAGCAGTACTTC.

This chain connects TRBV5-4 to TRBJ2-1, with 8 nucleotides matching TRBD1. Trimming at V came to 4 bases and at J to 9 bases, leaving 15 bases not matched to a gene. This CDR3 has 16 residues. The germline V gene encodes CDR1 SGHNT and CDR2 YYREEE (reference sequence). The CDR3: CASSRPAGGALREQFF. The CDR3 DNA reads TGTGCCAGCAGCCGTCCCGCAGGGGGCGCTCTCCGTGAGCAGTTCTTC.

The V gene is TRBV6-5, the J gene TRBJ1-1; D is unresolved. The germline CDR1 and CDR2 sequences are MNHEY and SVGAGI. V was cut by 4 bases and J by 0 bases, with 12 bases left in between. The CDR3 runs to 15 residues. CDR3 in amino acids: CASSSPVGVNTEAFF. The CDR3 DNA follows: TGTGCCAGCAGTTCCCCGGTGGGCGTGAACACTGAAGCTTTCTTT.

V usage is TRBV13 and J usage is TRBJ2-1; perhaps TRBD2 as D (5 bases). The V gene's germline CDR1 is PRHDT and CDR2 FYEKMQ (reference sequence). The CDR3 contains 13 residues. V was clipped by 5 bases and J by 9 bases, with 14 bases between them. CDR3 in DNA: TGTGCCAGCAGCCAACATCCTAGCCCTGAGCAGTTCTTC. Translating it yields CASSQHPSPEQFF.

The V call is TRBV25-1, the J call TRBJ2-3, with 7 bases aligning to TRBD1. Germline-derived CDR1 and CDR2 are MGHDK and SYGVNS. This CDR3 region has 17 residues. Trimming took 4 bases from V and 2 from J; bases not matched to a gene: 12. The CDR3 sequence is CASSGLGDRAYTDTQYF. The CDR3 nucleotides read TGTGCCAGCAGTGGCCTCGGGGACAGAGCTTACACAGATACGCAGTATTTT.